This TCR beta chain was retrieved from a study of neurological immune-mediated disorders. Study-level findings and limits: TCR-beta repertoires seemed private in all groups, with no expanded CDR3 amino acid sequences shared. The multiple sclerosis repertoire cluster had no clinical or MRI correlate.

In the case of this clonotype: Its antigen remains unidentified.

V gave up 4 bases and J gave up 0 bases, with 11 bases separating them. Germline V lookup: CDR1 KGHDR, CDR2 SFDVKD. The CDR3 has 16 amino acids. Template-switch 5'RACE cDNA synthesis added a 10-nucleotide unique molecular identifier. Over 180 million TCR-beta sequences (from 15-18 subjects) were yielded by each sequencing run. In TCRdb, the 5' RACE reads were re-called with MiXCR into one record per CDR3 protein. Found here are tens of thousands of distinct CDR3 sequences, about 5.5% of them singletons; the top ten hold 2% to 2.5%. The receptor's source is a woman aged 30 to 39 with multiple sclerosis. This chain connects TRBV24-1 to TRBJ2-2, with TRBD1 as a possible D gene (6 bases). The sequenced sample was PBMCs. DNA of the CDR3: TGTGCCACCAGTGAGTCAGGGGCCACGAACACCGGGGAGCTGTTTTTT. This gives the protein CATSESGATNTGELFF.